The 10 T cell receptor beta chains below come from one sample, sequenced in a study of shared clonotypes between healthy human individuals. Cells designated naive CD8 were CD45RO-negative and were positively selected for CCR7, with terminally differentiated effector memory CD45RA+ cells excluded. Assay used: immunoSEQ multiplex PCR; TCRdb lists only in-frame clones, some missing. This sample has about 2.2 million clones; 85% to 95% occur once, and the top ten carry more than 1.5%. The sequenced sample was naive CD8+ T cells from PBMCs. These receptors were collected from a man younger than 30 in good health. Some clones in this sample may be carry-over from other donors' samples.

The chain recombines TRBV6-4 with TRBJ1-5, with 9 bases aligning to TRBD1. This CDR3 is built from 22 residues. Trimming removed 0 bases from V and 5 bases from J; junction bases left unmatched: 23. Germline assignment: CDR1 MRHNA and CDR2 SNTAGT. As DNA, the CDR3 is TGTGCCAGCAGTGACTCGCAACCACAGGGGGCGACCGTTTTGCATCCAGATCAGCCCCAGCATTTT. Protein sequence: CASSDSQPQGATVLHPDQPQHF.

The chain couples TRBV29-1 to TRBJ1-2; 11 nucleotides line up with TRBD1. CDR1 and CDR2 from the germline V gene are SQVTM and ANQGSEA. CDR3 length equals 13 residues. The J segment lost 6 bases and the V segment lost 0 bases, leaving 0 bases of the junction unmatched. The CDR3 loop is CSVEEDRGHGYTF. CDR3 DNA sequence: TGCAGCGTTGAAGAGGACAGGGGGCATGGCTACACCTTC.

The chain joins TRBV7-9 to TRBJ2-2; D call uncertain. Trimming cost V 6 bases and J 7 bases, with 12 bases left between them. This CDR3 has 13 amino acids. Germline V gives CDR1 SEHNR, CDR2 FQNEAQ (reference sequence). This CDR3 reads CASSVAEDGELFF. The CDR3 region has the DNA TGTGCCAGCAGTGTAGCAGAGGACGGGGAGCTGTTTTTT. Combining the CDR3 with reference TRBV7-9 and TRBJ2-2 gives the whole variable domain DTGVSQNPRHKITKRGQNVTFRCDPISEHNRLYWYRQTLGQGPEFLTYFQNEAQLEKSRLLSDRFSAERPKGSFSTLEIQRTEQGDSAMYLCASSVAEDGELFFGEGSRLTVL.

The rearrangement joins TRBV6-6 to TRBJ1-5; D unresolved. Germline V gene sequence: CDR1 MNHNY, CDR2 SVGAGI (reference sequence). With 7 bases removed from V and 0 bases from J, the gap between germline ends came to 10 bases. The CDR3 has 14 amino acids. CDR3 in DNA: TGTGCCAGCACTACAGAGTATAGCAATCAGCCCCAGCATTTT. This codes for CASTTEYSNQPQHF.

The CDR3 region is CASRERETGELFF. CDR3 coding DNA: TGTGCCAGCAGAGAACGAGAGACCGGGGAGCTGTTTTTT. The V call is TRBV7-9, the J call TRBJ2-2; the D is unclear. Trimming left V 6 bases short and J 5 bases short, with 10 bases between. The CDR3 length is 13 residues. The germline CDR1 and CDR2 sequences are SEHNR and FQNEAQ (reference sequence). The full variable domain, in which reference TRBV7-9 and TRBJ2-2 provide the parts outside the CDR3, is DTGVSQNPRHKITKRGQNVTFRCDPISEHNRLYWYRQTLGQGPEFLTYFQNEAQLEKSRLLSDRFSAERPKGSFSTLEIQRTEQGDSAMYLCASRERETGELFFGEGSRLTVL.

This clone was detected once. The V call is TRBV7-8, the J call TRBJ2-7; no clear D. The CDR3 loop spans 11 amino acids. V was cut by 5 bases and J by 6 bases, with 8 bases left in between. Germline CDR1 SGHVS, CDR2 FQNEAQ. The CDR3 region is CASSPAGEQYF. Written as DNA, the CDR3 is TGTGCCAGCAGCCCAGCCGGCGAGCAGTACTTC.

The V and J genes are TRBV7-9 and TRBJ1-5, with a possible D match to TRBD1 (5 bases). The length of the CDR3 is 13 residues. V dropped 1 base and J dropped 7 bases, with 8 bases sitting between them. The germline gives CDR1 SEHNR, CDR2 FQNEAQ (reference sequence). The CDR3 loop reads CASSLDRSQPQHF. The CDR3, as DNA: TGTGCCAGCAGCTTAGACAGGTCCCAGCCCCAGCATTTT.

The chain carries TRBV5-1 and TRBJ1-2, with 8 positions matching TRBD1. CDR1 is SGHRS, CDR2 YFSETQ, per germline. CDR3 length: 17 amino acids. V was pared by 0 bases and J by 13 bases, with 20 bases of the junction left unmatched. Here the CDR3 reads CASSLEPQDRGVRDFTF. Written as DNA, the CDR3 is TGCGCCAGCAGCTTGGAGCCACAAGACAGGGGAGTCCGTGATTTCACCTTC.

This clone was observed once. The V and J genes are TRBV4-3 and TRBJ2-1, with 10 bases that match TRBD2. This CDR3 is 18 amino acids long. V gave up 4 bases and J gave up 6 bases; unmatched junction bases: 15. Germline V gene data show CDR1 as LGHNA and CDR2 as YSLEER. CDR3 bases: TGCGCCAGCAGCCTGGGGCTAGCGGGAGTAAGTTTGGTCAATGAGCAGTTCTTC. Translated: CASSLGLAGVSLVNEQFF.

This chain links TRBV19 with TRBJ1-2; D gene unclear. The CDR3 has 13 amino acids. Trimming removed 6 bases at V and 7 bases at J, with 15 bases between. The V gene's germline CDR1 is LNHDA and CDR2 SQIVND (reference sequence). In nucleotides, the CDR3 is TGTGCCAGTAGCCGCCGGAGCGAAAGTGGCTACACCTTC. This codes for CASSRRSESGYTF.